This T cell receptor beta chain was identified during a study of T cell repertoires in cytomegalovirus infection. TCRdb independently ran MiXCR on the reads; one entry per CDR3 protein. The sample contains about a million distinct CDR3 sequences, roughly 30% of which appear only once. This CDR3 region has 12 residues. The germline V and J ends were trimmed by 8 bases and 3 bases, with 11 bases remaining between them. The V gene's germline CDR1 is SGHTA and CDR2 FQGNSA. A note on this clonotype: What it binds is unknown.

The chain links TRBV7-2 to TRBJ2-7, with D perhaps TRBD1 (5 bases). This sample comprised cultured CD8+ T cells from PBMCs, obtained from culture after CMV antigen stimulation. The sequence came from a human donor in good health (CMV status not recorded). Some clones in this sample may be carry-over from other donors' samples. The CDR3 sequence is CASSTAYYEQYF. The CDR3 DNA reads TGTGCCAGCTCGACAGCATACTACGAGCAGTACTTC.